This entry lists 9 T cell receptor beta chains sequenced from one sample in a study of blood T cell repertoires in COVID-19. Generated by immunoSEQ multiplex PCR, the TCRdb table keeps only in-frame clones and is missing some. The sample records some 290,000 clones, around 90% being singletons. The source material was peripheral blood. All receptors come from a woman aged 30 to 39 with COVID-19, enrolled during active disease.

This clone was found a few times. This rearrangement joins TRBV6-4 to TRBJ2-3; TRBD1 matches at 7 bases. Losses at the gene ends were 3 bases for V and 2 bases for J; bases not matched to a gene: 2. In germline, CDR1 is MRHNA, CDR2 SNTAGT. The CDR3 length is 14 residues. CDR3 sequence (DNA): TGTGCCAGCAGTGAAGACAGGGACACAGATACGCAGTATTTT. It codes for CASSEDRDTDTQYF.

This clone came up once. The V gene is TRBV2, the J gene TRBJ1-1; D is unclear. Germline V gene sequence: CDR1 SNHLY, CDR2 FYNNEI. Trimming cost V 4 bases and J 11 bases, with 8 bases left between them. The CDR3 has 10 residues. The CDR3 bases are TGTGCCAGCAGTGTTCGGGATGCTTTCTTT. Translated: CASSVRDAFF.

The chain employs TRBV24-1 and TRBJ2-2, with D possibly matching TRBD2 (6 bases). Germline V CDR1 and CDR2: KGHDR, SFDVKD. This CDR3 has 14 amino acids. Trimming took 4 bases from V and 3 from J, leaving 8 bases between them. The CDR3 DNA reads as TGTGCCACCAGTGACACGGGGGACACCGGGGAGCTGTTTTTT. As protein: CATSDTGDTGELFF.

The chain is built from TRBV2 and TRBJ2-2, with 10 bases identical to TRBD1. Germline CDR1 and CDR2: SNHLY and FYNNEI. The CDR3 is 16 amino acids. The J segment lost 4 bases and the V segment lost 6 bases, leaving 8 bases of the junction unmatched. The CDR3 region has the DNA TGTGCCAGCAGAGGGCCGGGACAGGGGTCCACCGGGGAGCTGTTTTTT. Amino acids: CASRGPGQGSTGELFF.

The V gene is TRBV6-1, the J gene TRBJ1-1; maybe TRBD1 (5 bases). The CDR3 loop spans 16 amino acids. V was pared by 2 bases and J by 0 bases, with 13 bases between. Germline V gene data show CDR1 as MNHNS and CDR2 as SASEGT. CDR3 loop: CASSERRGYMNTEAFF. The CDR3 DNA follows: TGTGCCAGCAGTGAAAGGAGGGGTTACATGAACACTGAAGCTTTCTTT.

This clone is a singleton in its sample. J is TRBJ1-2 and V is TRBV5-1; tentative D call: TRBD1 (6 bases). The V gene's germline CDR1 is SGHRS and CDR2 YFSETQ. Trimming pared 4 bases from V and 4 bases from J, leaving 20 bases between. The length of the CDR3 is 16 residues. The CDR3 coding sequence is TGCGCCAGCAGCCAGGTTGGCGGGCAGGGGTTCTATGGCTACACCTTC. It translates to CASSQVGGQGFYGYTF.

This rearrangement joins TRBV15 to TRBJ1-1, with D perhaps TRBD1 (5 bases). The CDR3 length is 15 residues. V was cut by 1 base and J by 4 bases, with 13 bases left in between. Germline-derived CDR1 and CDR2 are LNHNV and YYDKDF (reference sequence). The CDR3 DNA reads TGTGCCACCAGCAGAGGGGGGAGCGGGTTCACTGAAGCTTTCTTT. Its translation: CATSRGGSGFTEAFF.

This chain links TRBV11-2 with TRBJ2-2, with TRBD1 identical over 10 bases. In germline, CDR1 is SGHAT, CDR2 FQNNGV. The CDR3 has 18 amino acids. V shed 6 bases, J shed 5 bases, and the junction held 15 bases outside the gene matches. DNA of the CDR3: TGTGCCAGCAGGCTAATAATCCGGGGACAGGGGATTACCGGGGAGCTGTTTTTT. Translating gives CASRLIIRGQGITGELFF.

This CDR3 is CAWSVRVYGYTF. In DNA form, the CDR3 reads TGTGCCTGGAGTGTAAGAGTCTATGGCTACACCTTC. V is TRBV30 and J is TRBJ1-2; D is unresolved. V shed 0 bases and J shed 4 bases, with 6 bases lying between them. The length of the CDR3 is 12 residues. Germline CDR1 reads GTSNPN; CDR2 reads SVGIG (reference sequence).